The 30 T cell receptor beta chains presented below share a single source sample, sequenced in a study of blood T cells in healthy people across ages. Next came a second PCR, run for roughly 6 to 11 cycles, which used a sample-barcoded 5' primer along with a J-beta primer mix. TCRdb recomputed calls from the 5' RACE reads with MiXCR, one row per CDR3 protein. The sample carries about 1.1 million distinct CDR3 sequences, roughly two fifths recorded once. The sample taken for sequencing was blood. The source of these receptors is a young man in good health.

The V call is TRBV6-2 or TRBV6-3, the J call TRBJ2-5; no firm D call. This CDR3 region has 12 residues. CDR1 is MNHEY and CDR2 is SVGEGT in the germline V gene. CDR3 amino acids: CTTRRGPGTQYF. The CDR3 DNA sequence: TGTACCACCCGACGCGGCCCTGGGACCCAGTACTTC.

In this sample, this clonotype turned up a few times. J is TRBJ2-3 and V is TRBV24-1; weak D call: TRBD2 (5 bases). The ends were cut back, 3 bases at V and 0 bases at J, with 6 bases in the middle. The CDR3 runs to 14 residues. Germline CDR1 and CDR2: KGHDR and SFDVKD. The CDR3 nucleotides are TGTGCCACCAGTGATCCGGGAAGCACAGATACGCAGTATTTT. Translated, it gives CATSDPGSTDTQYF.

The rearrangement uses TRBV3-1 and TRBJ1-6, with D possibly matching TRBD1 (6 bases). There are 14 residues in the CDR3. Trimming stripped 6 bases from V and 10 bases from J, with 16 bases between. Germline CDR1 reads LGHDT; CDR2 reads YNNKEL (reference sequence). The CDR3 nucleotides are TGTGCCAGCAGACTCCGGGACATCGCGTCACCCCTCCACTTT. This translates into CASRLRDIASPLHF. The full variable domain, its missing parts supplied by reference TRBV3-1 and TRBJ1-6, is DTAVSQTPKYLVTQMGNDKSIKCEQNLGHDTMYWYKQDSKKFLKIMFSYNNKELIINETVPNRFSPKSPDKAHLNLHINSLELGDSAVYFCASRLRDIASPLHFGNGTRLTVT.

The chain employs TRBV12-3 or TRBV12-4 and TRBJ1-2; TRBD1 agrees at 7 bases. V was pared by 8 bases and J by 0 bases, with 12 bases of the junction left unmatched. The CDR3 is made up of 16 amino acids. CDR3 in DNA: TGTGCCAGCTGGGGTTATAACAGGGGTTCTAACTATGGCTACACCTTC. Translation gives CASWGYNRGSNYGYTF.

The chain combines TRBV9 with TRBJ2-5; D might be TRBD1 (5 bases). There are 13 residues in the CDR3. The ends were cut back, 5 bases at V and 4 bases at J, with 12 bases in the middle. Germline CDR1 SGDLS, CDR2 YYNGEE. CDR3 coding DNA: TGTGCCAGCAGAGCCCTCCAGGGAGAGACCCAGTACTTC. This codes for CASRALQGETQYF. The whole variable domain, remainder taken from reference TRBV9 and TRBJ2-5, is DSGVTQTPKHLITATGQRVTLRCSPRSGDLSVYWYQQSLDQGLQFLIQYYNGEERAKGNILERFSAQQFPDLHSELNLSSLELGDSALYFCASRALQGETQYFGPGTRLLVL.

This clonotype was picked up many times. The junction departs from germline at one end; a sequencing error may be responsible. The CDR3, as DNA: TGTGCCAGCAGTCCCCGACAGGGAAGCACAGATACGCAGTATTTT. This gives the protein CASSPRQGSTDTQYF. J is TRBJ2-3 and V is TRBV5-1; 7 bases line up with TRBD1. Germline V gives CDR1 SGHRS, CDR2 YFSETQ. The CDR3 is made up of 15 amino acids.

The chain has TRBV29-1 and TRBJ1-3, with D tentatively TRBD1 (6 bases). Germline loops: CDR1 SQVTM, CDR2 ANQGSEA. Trimming pared 7 bases from V and 2 bases from J, leaving 12 bases between. The CDR3 length is 13 residues. The CDR3 loop is CSAATGTGNTIYF. The CDR3 bases are TGCAGCGCAGCCACAGGGACTGGAAACACCATATATTTT.

This clonotype was detected a few times. This chain joins TRBV4-1 and TRBJ1-1; 7 bases match TRBD1. Germline V gene data show CDR1 as MGHRA and CDR2 as YSYEKL. This CDR3 is built from 15 residues. The V gene end was trimmed by 2 bases and the J gene end by 10 bases; junction bases not matched to a gene: 13. Here the CDR3 DNA reads TGCGCCAGCAGCCAACCTACTCGGGACAGATGGGGAGCTTTCTTT. This translates into CASSQPTRDRWGAFF.

This chain links TRBV6-5 with TRBJ1-1; D not resolved. The ends were cut back, 5 bases at V and 6 bases at J, with 31 bases in the middle. Germline-derived CDR1 and CDR2 are MNHEY and SVGAGI. This CDR3 has 19 amino acids. CDR3 protein: CASSNGVGFISGVGAEAFF. As DNA, the CDR3 is TGTGCCAGCAGTAACGGGGTGGGCTTTATAAGCGGGGTAGGAGCTGAAGCTTTCTTT.

The chain joins TRBV5-1 to TRBJ2-1; a possible D gene is TRBD2 (5 bases). The end of the DNA aligns better with TRBJ2-7, so the J call may be wrong. This CDR3 comprises 13 residues. The germline V gene encodes CDR1 SGHRS and CDR2 YFSETQ. The CDR3 sequence is CASSLEGINEQYF. Here the CDR3 DNA reads TGCGCCAGCAGCTTAGAGGGAATCAATGAGCAGTACTTC.

The genes are TRBV5-1 and TRBJ2-5, with D possibly matching TRBD2 (6 bases). Trimming removed 5 bases from V and 5 bases from J, with 16 bases in between. The CDR3 runs 14 residues. CDR1 is SGHRS and CDR2 is YFSETQ in the germline V gene. The DNA for the CDR3 is TGCGCCAGCAGTCGGGCGGAGGGGTACGAGACCCAGTACTTC. Translation: CASSRAEGYETQYF.

This clonotype turned up a few times. This chain links TRBV3-1 with TRBJ1-2, with a tentative D call TRBD1 (6 bases). The CDR3 length is 13 residues. CDR1 and CDR2 from the germline V gene are LGHDT and YNNKEL (reference sequence). Trimming removed 3 bases from V and 8 bases from J, with 13 bases in between. CDR3 protein: CASSQTGLRGYTF. DNA for the CDR3: TGTGCCAGCAGCCAGACAGGTTTGCGCGGCTACACCTTC.

This clonotype came up a few times. CDR3 coding DNA: TGTGCCACCAGCAGAGATATCGGGGGAGGAACTGAAGCTTTCTTT. Amino acids: CATSRDIGGGTEAFF. The V and J genes are TRBV15 and TRBJ1-1; a weak D match, TRBD1 (5 bases). Trimming removed 0 bases at V and 5 bases at J, with 13 bases between. This CDR3 has 15 amino acids. CDR1 and CDR2 (germline): LNHNV, YYDKDF (reference sequence).

The chain links TRBV19 to TRBJ2-3; D gene uncertain. The CDR3 consists of 12 residues. The ends were cut back, 7 bases at V and 8 bases at J, with 13 bases in the middle. The germline gives CDR1 LNHDA, CDR2 SQIVND (reference sequence). CDR3 nucleotides: TGTGCCAGTATGAATATGGGTGGTACGCAGTATTTT. Translating gives CASMNMGGTQYF.

The chain recombines TRBV5-6 with TRBJ1-1, with 9 bases lining up with TRBD1. The length of the CDR3 is 16 residues. The ends lost 3 bases at V and 4 bases at J; junction bases unmatched: 10. Germline V gene lookup returns CDR1 SGHDT and CDR2 YYEEEE. Here the CDR3 DNA reads TGTGCCAGCAGCTCCGGGACAGGGTTCGTTGGCACTGAAGCTTTCTTT. Protein sequence: CASSSGTGFVGTEAFF.

The chain is built from TRBV7-6 and TRBJ2-5, with 10 nucleotides matching TRBD1. The junction had 16 bases not matched to a gene; V was cut back by 4 bases and J by 11 bases. CDR3 length equals 16 residues. Per germline, CDR1 SGHVS and CDR2 FNYEAQ. CDR3 DNA: TGTGCCAGCAGCTCTCGCTTCCGGGACAGGGGCAATGAGCAGTACTTC. Translated: CASSSRFRDRGNEQYF.

A few counts support this clonotype. This chain uses TRBV12-3 or TRBV12-4 with TRBJ1-1, with 8 nucleotides matching TRBD1. After removal of 4 bases from V and 6 bases from J, the junction contained 7 bases not matched to a gene. The CDR3 spans 14 residues. In DNA, the CDR3 is TGTGCCAGCAGTTCCCCGACAGGGGTCGCTGAAGCTTTCTTT. As protein: CASSSPTGVAEAFF.

V usage is TRBV20-1 and J usage is TRBJ1-6; maybe TRBD1 (6 bases). V was shortened by 3 bases and J by 4 bases, with 19 bases between the two germline ends. The CDR3 extends over 17 amino acids. Germline V CDR1 and CDR2: DFQATT, SNEGSKA (reference sequence). CDR3 nucleotide sequence: TGCAGTGCTAGCACAGGGTTAATGCTCCTTTATAATTCACCCCTCCACTTT. Translated, it gives CSASTGLMLLYNSPLHF.

This clonotype appeared a few times. This chain connects TRBV7-3 to TRBJ1-6; D call uncertain. The CDR3 runs 13 residues. CDR1 SGHTA and CDR2 FQGTGA come from the germline V gene. The V end was cut by 3 bases, the J end by 7 bases, with 7 bases between. Here the CDR3 reads CASSFGLNSPLHF. The CDR3 DNA reads as TGTGCCAGCAGCTTCGGATTAAATTCACCCCTCCACTTT.

This clonotype has only a few counts. V usage is TRBV30 and J usage is TRBJ1-2; D is uncertain. The V gene's germline CDR1 is GTSNPN and CDR2 SVGIG (reference sequence). This CDR3 is built from 15 residues. The V end lost 0 bases, the J end lost 1 base, and 12 bases lay between the germline ends. CDR3: CAWSVSDPLNYGYTF. The CDR3 DNA is TGTGCCTGGAGTGTATCGGACCCCCTTAACTATGGCTACACCTTC.

This clonotype was seen ten or more times. The chain carries TRBV5-6 and TRBJ2-6, with D unclear. Germline CDR1 SGHDT, CDR2 YYEEEE. The CDR3 consists of 15 residues. Trimming removed 4 bases at V and 0 bases at J, with 8 bases between. CDR3 amino acids: CASSLMRSGANVLTF. The CDR3 DNA is TGTGCCAGCAGCCTAATGCGCTCTGGGGCCAACGTCCTGACTTTC. The whole variable domain, filled in from reference TRBV5-6 and TRBJ2-6, reads DAGVTQSPTHLIKTRGQQVTLRCSPKSGHDTVSWYQQALGQGPQFIFQYYEEEERQRGNFPDRFSGHQFPNYSSELNVNALLLGDSALYLCASSLMRSGANVLTFGAGSRLTVL.

The chain joins TRBV20-1 to TRBJ2-1; a weak D match, TRBD1 (5 bases). The CDR3 is 12 amino acids. The germline V gene has CDR1 DFQATT and CDR2 SNEGSKA (reference sequence). Trimming left V 3 bases short and J 12 bases short, with 15 bases between. This CDR3 is CSARDIALRQFF. CDR3 DNA: TGCAGTGCTAGGGACATCGCCCTGAGGCAGTTCTTC.

V gene TRBV6-5 combines with J gene TRBJ1-1; TRBD1 aligns across 7 bases. The CDR3 loop spans 16 amino acids. Germline V gene sequence: CDR1 MNHEY, CDR2 SVGAGI. V shed 6 bases, J shed 4 bases, and the junction held 14 bases outside the gene matches. CDR3 protein: CASSNRDREWATEAFF. As DNA, the CDR3 is TGTGCCAGCAGCAACCGGGACAGAGAGTGGGCCACTGAAGCTTTCTTT.

This sequence joins TRBV7-9 and TRBJ1-1, with 10 positions matching TRBD1. The CDR3 contains 15 residues. Losses at the gene ends were 6 bases for V and 4 bases for J; bases not matched to a gene: 8. Germline-derived CDR1 and CDR2 are SEHNR and FQNEAQ (reference sequence). CDR3 coding DNA: TGTGCCAGCAGTCGATCGGGACAGGGGTCCACTGAAGCTTTCTTT. It codes for CASSRSGQGSTEAFF.

This clonotype was detected many times. V usage is TRBV29-1 and J usage is TRBJ1-2; D call uncertain. The V end lost 6 bases, the J end lost 4 bases, and 9 bases lay between the germline ends. The CDR3 consists of 11 residues. Germline V gene lookup returns CDR1 SQVTM and CDR2 ANQGSEA. DNA for the CDR3: TGCAGCGTGGCGAGGAGCTATGGCTACACCTTC. Protein: CSVARSYGYTF.

V is TRBV27 and J is TRBJ1-1; TRBD1 agrees at 7 bases. The CDR3 length is 15 residues. V lost 8 bases, J lost 4 bases, and 13 bases stayed unmatched. The germline CDR1 and CDR2 sequences are MNHEY and SMNVEV (reference sequence). For the CDR3, the DNA is TGTGCCAGCTCCGTAAACCCCGACAGGGCCACTGAAGCTTTCTTT. It codes for CASSVNPDRATEAFF.

A remark on this clonotype: At one boundary the junction diverges from the germline segment, which might be a read error. The chain couples TRBV7-6 to TRBJ2-1, with a weak D call TRBD2 (6 bases). Germline V lookup: CDR1 SGHVS, CDR2 FNYEAQ. This CDR3 has 15 residues. The chain's CDR3 is CAGSLTPGTSNEQFF. In nucleotides, the CDR3 is TGTGCCGGCAGCTTAACCCCCGGGACTTCCAATGAGCAGTTCTTC.

V gene TRBV7-9 combines with J gene TRBJ2-7; D is possibly TRBD2 (7 bases). Trimming left V 4 bases short and J 1 base short, with 17 bases between. CDR1 and CDR2 from the germline V gene are SEHNR and FQNEAQ (reference sequence). This CDR3 comprises 16 residues. CDR3 amino acids: CASSSTGGGYSYEQYF. The CDR3 DNA reads TGTGCCAGCAGCTCCACCGGCGGGGGCTATTCCTACGAGCAGTACTTC.

CDR3 bases: TGTGCCATCAGTGAGTATATGAACACTGAAGCTTTCTTT. Its protein product is CAISEYMNTEAFF. The rearrangement links TRBV10-3 to TRBJ1-1; D call uncertain. Deletions cut 1 base from V and 0 bases from J, with 3 bases between. Germline CDR1 and CDR2: ENHRY and SYGVKD. The CDR3 sequence is 13 residues long.

This clonotype occurred many times. The chain joins TRBV12-3 or TRBV12-4 to TRBJ1-1, with D maybe TRBD1 (6 bases). Trimming removed 6 bases from V and 1 base from J, with 12 bases in between. CDR3 size: 14 residues. CDR3 coding DNA: TGTGCCAGCAGCTTACGGACAGAGAACACTGAAGCTTTCTTT. Amino acids: CASSLRTENTEAFF.